The rows below give T cell receptor beta chains drawn from one sample of a study of PD-1 blockade in mismatch repair-deficient tumors. Here immunoSEQ multiplex PCR was the method, and the copy in TCRdb shows in-frame clones only, minus some. The sample contains about 130,000 clones, roughly 86% of which appear only once. The sample in question was peripheral blood, obtained roughly 70 weeks after starting pembrolizumab. The receptors stem from an adult with mismatch repair-deficient cancer. Both conserved end residues are part of each CDR3. Each record gives: V gene, CDR3 protein.

V: TRBV28
CDR3: CASTLGPGQNYNEQFF

V: TRBV13
CDR3: CASSLIGAGTEAFF

V: TRBV6-6
CDR3: CASSPGQGNYEQYF

V: TRBV4-1
CDR3: CASSLTSGVSYEQYF

V: TRBV9
CDR3: CASSPRPNYEQYF

V: TRBV7-9
CDR3: CASNGGFSGRLYNEQFF

V: TRBV7-9
CDR3: CASSRPGLADNEQFF

V: TRBV9
CDR3: CASSVVAGPYNEQFF

V: TRBV7-8
CDR3: CASSVTRDSYEQYF

V: TRBV9
CDR3: CASSVSPLDRVFDYGYTF

V: TRBV19
CDR3: CASRVTRDSSNQPQHF

V: TRBV13
CDR3: CASSSTVGLAAEQFF

V: TRBV6-1
CDR3: CASEGATYEQYF

V: TRBV4-2
CDR3: CASSLVPPQGTYEQYF

V: TRBV11-2
CDR3: CASSIRAHYEQYF

V: TRBV7-9
CDR3: CASSFQQGSETQYF

V: TRBV4-3
CDR3: CASSQAGSGAGANVLTF

V: TRBV5-1
CDR3: CASSLAGTSGKNEQFF

V: TRBV2
CDR3: CAITGEGVETQYF

V: TRBV5-6
CDR3: CASIRGESLGELFF

V: TRBV11-2
CDR3: CASIRGATGELFF

V: TRBV27
CDR3: CASSLVLAEYNEQFF

V: TRBV6-5
CDR3: CASSYSSGGPLYEQYF

V: TRBV9
CDR3: CASSVDLATDTQYF

V: TRBV7-2
CDR3: CASSLGTSTNEQFF

V: TRBV10-3
CDR3: CAISDPGANVLTF

V: TRBV4-1
CDR3: CASSQERRVSESTDTQYF

V: TRBV11-1
CDR3: CASSIYYEQYF

V: TRBV13
CDR3: CASSYWSLDEQYF

V: TRBV29-1
CDR3: CSVRNTGELFF

V: TRBV29-1
CDR3: CSVYTGAPEAFF

V: TRBV7-9
CDR3: CASSPSIGGLAGGYNEQFF

V: TRBV28
CDR3: CASNRGGFREQFF

V: TRBV28
CDR3: CASRDASPGRKETQYF

V: TRBV27
CDR3: CASSLRLAGENEQYF

V: TRBV2
CDR3: CASSGNYEQYF

V: TRBV6-5
CDR3: CASSPGGNQPQHF

V: TRBV5-6
CDR3: CASSLGQLPNQPQHF

V: TRBV10-3
CDR3: CAISGARQQETQYF

V: TRBV5-6
CDR3: CASSLRGDEADTQYF

V: TRBV11-3
CDR3: CASSLLEAGRTEAFF

V: TRBV27
CDR3: CASSSIGTQYNEQFF

V: TRBV6-6
CDR3: CASSRPDTGELFF

V: TRBV7-9
CDR3: CASSLGDRTYEQYF

V: TRBV27
CDR3: CASSLSVTPYEQYF

V: TRBV6-5
CDR3: CASSYLAGTYNEQFF

V: TRBV7-9
CDR3: CASSRSTDTQYF

V: TRBV7-9
CDR3: CASSSGQGSTDTQYF

V: TRBV28
CDR3: CASSLGTFYEQYF

V: TRBV5-1
CDR3: CASSSGQASEQYF

V: TRBV6-1
CDR3: CASSEVETFYEQYF

V: TRBV19
CDR3: CASSTLAGVPYEQYF

V: TRBV27
CDR3: CASRSSGRPTGELFF

V: TRBV20-1
CDR3: CSAPRQGSAFF

V: TRBV7-9
CDR3: CASSLRQQRVFSYEQYF